These 30 T cell receptor beta chains came from one sample sequenced in a study of T cell changes during pregnancy in multiple sclerosis (dated by TCRdb to between 2018 and 2021). Libraries were built with the immunoSEQ multiplex PCR assay. This immuneACCESS table, as held by TCRdb, lists in-frame sequences with V and J called but not all clones. Of the missing ones, under half trace to an unresolved V gene in checked studies; the others have no known cause. The sample yields around 95,000 clones; roughly 90% were counted once. The ten biggest clones cover 1.9% of the sample. The material sequenced was peripheral blood, taken after pregnancy. The source is a female donor with multiple sclerosis, enrolled in a pregnancy study.

The CDR3 sequence is CASRPSGRITDTQYF. The CDR3 region has the DNA TGTGCCAGCAGGCCTAGCGGAAGGATCACAGATACGCAGTATTTT. V usage is TRBV2 and J usage is TRBJ2-3; 7 bases are a match to TRBD2. The CDR3 runs to 15 residues. CDR1 SNHLY and CDR2 FYNNEI come from the germline V gene. The ends lost 6 bases at V and 2 bases at J; junction bases unmatched: 8.

The sample holds a few counts of this clone. V gene TRBV18 combines with J gene TRBJ1-2, with D possibly TRBD1 on 6 matching bases. CDR3 length: 13 residues. Trimming shortened V by 3 bases and J by 5 bases, and 10 bases separated the two germline ends. CDR1 and CDR2 (germline): KGHSH, LQKENI. The CDR3 DNA is TGTGCCAGCTCACCCGACAGGCAGTATGGCTACACCTTC. Translated, it gives CASSPDRQYGYTF.

The chain has TRBV28 and TRBJ1-6; D possibly corresponds to TRBD1 (5 bases). The V end lost 5 bases, the J end lost 9 bases, and 8 bases lay between the germline ends. CDR3 length: 12 residues. Germline CDR1 is MDHEN and CDR2 is SYDVKM. Written as DNA, the CDR3 is TGTGCCAGCAGTGGGGGAGGTTCACCCCTCCACTTT. The encoded protein is CASSGGGSPLHF. The variable domain in full, with the rest retrieved from reference TRBV28 and TRBJ1-6, is DVKVTQSSRYLVKRTGEKVFLECVQDMDHENMFWYRQDPGLGLRLIYFSYDVKMKEKGDIPEGYSVSREKKERFSLILESASTNQTSMYLCASSGGGSPLHFGNGTRLTVT.

This clone was recorded only once. The chain joins TRBV9 to TRBJ2-2; D not resolved. V was cut by 2 bases and J by 2 bases, with 7 bases left in between. This CDR3 contains 14 residues. Germline assignment: CDR1 SGDLS and CDR2 YYNGEE. The CDR3 is CASSVAVNTGELFF. The DNA for the CDR3 is TGTGCCAGCAGCGTCGCGGTAAACACCGGGGAGCTGTTTTTT.

The chain combines TRBV4-1 with TRBJ1-4; D gene ambiguous. V was clipped by 2 bases and J by 4 bases, with 14 bases between them. The germline gives CDR1 MGHRA, CDR2 YSYEKL. The CDR3 spans 16 residues. The CDR3 loop reads CASSQPDAAFNEKLFF. DNA of the CDR3: TGCGCCAGCAGCCAACCAGACGCGGCATTTAATGAAAAACTGTTTTTT.

This clone was seen once. This chain uses TRBV5-1 with TRBJ1-1; the D is unclear. Trimming shortened V by 1 base and J by 6 bases, and 7 bases separated the two germline ends. CDR1 SGHRS and CDR2 YFSETQ come from the germline V gene. The CDR3 runs 12 residues. CDR3 region: CASSLPGAEAFF. CDR3 coding DNA: TGCGCCAGCAGCTTGCCCGGGGCTGAAGCTTTCTTT.

The V call is TRBV7-3, the J call TRBJ1-6; possibly TRBD1 for D (6 bases). Trimming shortened V by 5 bases and J by 8 bases, and 16 bases separated the two germline ends. Per the germline V gene, CDR1 is SGHTA and CDR2 is FQGTGA. This CDR3 spans 15 amino acids. In DNA, the CDR3 is TGTGCCAGCAGCCGCACGGACAGAGGGGATTCACCCCTCCACTTT. Amino acid sequence: CASSRTDRGDSPLHF.

The J gene is TRBJ2-1, the V gene TRBV5-1, with 8 bases identical to TRBD1. The CDR3 length is 14 residues. After removal of 6 bases from V and 2 bases from J, the junction contained 4 bases not matched to a gene. Germline V gene sequence: CDR1 SGHRS, CDR2 YFSETQ. This chain's CDR3 is CASTDRGPYNEQFF. The CDR3 nucleotides read TGCGCCAGCACAGACAGGGGCCCCTACAATGAGCAGTTCTTC.

This clone appeared a single time. This CDR3 reads CSVPPTGGGPKANGYTF. In nucleotides, the CDR3 is TGCAGCGTTCCCCCAACAGGGGGGGGCCCGAAGGCTAATGGCTACACCTTC. The genes are TRBV29-1 and TRBJ1-2; 8 positions match TRBD1. The trim removed 5 bases at V and 6 bases at J, leaving 20 bases unmatched. This CDR3 is 17 amino acids long. Germline V gene data show CDR1 as SQVTM and CDR2 as ANQGSEA.

This chain joins TRBV11-3 and TRBJ1-1; tentatively, D is TRBD1 (5 bases). Trimming pared 4 bases from V and 7 bases from J, leaving 19 bases between. The CDR3 spans 15 residues. Per the germline V gene, CDR1 is SGHNT and CDR2 is YENEEA. CDR3 in amino acids: CASSWGDGRNGEAFF. The CDR3 nucleotides are TGTGCCAGCAGCTGGGGGGATGGGAGAAACGGTGAAGCTTTCTTT.

The genes are TRBV7-2 and TRBJ1-5; TRBD1 matches 7 bases. This CDR3 is 15 amino acids long. V lost 1 base to trimming and J lost 0 bases; unmatched junction nucleotides: 0. Germline assignment: CDR1 SGHTA and CDR2 FQGNSA. The CDR3 bases are TGTGCCAGCAGCTTAGACAGGGGTAGCAATCAGCCCCAGCATTTT. This encodes CASSLDRGSNQPQHF.

The rearrangement uses TRBV28 and TRBJ2-5; 9 bases map to TRBD1. V lost 6 bases and J lost 5; bases outside the gene matches: 7. The CDR3 loop spans 14 amino acids. Germline lookup yields CDR1 MDHEN and CDR2 SYDVKM. The CDR3 DNA follows: TGTGCCAGCAGCTACACAGGGGGCTGGGAGACCCAGTACTTC. Protein product: CASSYTGGWETQYF.

The V gene is TRBV9, the J gene TRBJ2-3, with 9 bases lining up with TRBD1. Trimming took 7 bases from V and 3 from J; bases not matched to a gene: 12. The CDR3 contains 16 residues. Germline CDR1 reads SGDLS; CDR2 reads YYNGEE. The DNA for the CDR3 is TGTGCCAGCCAATACGGTTCGGGACAGGGAACAGATACGCAGTATTTT. This translates into CASQYGSGQGTDTQYF.

This chain links TRBV10-3 with TRBJ1-4; TRBD1 agrees at 7 bases. Germline CDR1 ENHRY, CDR2 SYGVKD. The CDR3 contains 15 residues. V shed 3 bases, J shed 8 bases, and the junction held 9 bases outside the gene matches. CDR3 nucleotide sequence: TGTGCCATCAGTGACCATGCGCAGGGGGTAGAAAAACTGTTTTTT. This codes for CAISDHAQGVEKLFF.

This chain uses TRBV19 with TRBJ2-3; 7 bases are a match to TRBD2. Per germline, CDR1 LNHDA and CDR2 SQIVND (reference sequence). This CDR3 is built from 22 residues. Trimming cost V 5 bases and J 0 bases; bases outside gene matches: 26. CDR3 loop: CASSGGLLHYSGDHTSTDTQYF. CDR3 in DNA: TGTGCCAGTAGTGGGGGACTACTACACTACAGCGGGGACCACACTAGCACAGATACGCAGTATTTT.

This clone occurred once. The V gene is TRBV7-2, the J gene TRBJ1-5, with a weak D call TRBD1 (5 bases). This CDR3 comprises 16 residues. V was trimmed by 1 base and J by 4 bases, leaving 14 bases between them. Germline lookup yields CDR1 SGHTA and CDR2 FQGNSA. Here the CDR3 DNA reads TGTGCCAGCAGCTTAGGATCCGGACACCGTAATCAGCCCCAGCATTTT. The encoded protein is CASSLGSGHRNQPQHF.

The rearrangement uses TRBV5-1 and TRBJ1-2, with a tentative D call TRBD1 (6 bases). This CDR3 spans 14 amino acids. The V and J ends lost 0 bases and 2 bases respectively, with 8 bases between them. Germline lookup yields CDR1 SGHRS and CDR2 YFSETQ. For the CDR3, the DNA is TGCGCCAGCAGCTTGGATGGACAGAACTATGGCTACACCTTC. Its translation: CASSLDGQNYGYTF.

This clone was seen a few times. The CDR3 coding sequence is TGCGCCAGCAGCCAAGGGACAGGGAACACTGAAGCTTTCTTT. Its translation: CASSQGTGNTEAFF. The gene calls are TRBV5-1 and TRBJ1-1; 8 nucleotides match TRBD1. Germline CDR1 reads SGHRS; CDR2 reads YFSETQ. This CDR3 has 14 amino acids. Trimming took 4 bases from V and 1 from J; bases not matched to a gene: 3.

The rearrangement joins TRBV7-2 to TRBJ1-2; 10 bases match TRBD1. From germline, CDR1 is SGHTA and CDR2 FQGNSA. The CDR3 spans 16 residues. V was clipped by 0 bases and J by 6 bases; unmatched bases: 7. CDR3 sequence: CASSLAFPTGGDGYTF. The CDR3 nucleotides read TGTGCCAGCAGCTTAGCTTTTCCGACAGGGGGCGATGGCTACACCTTC.

J is TRBJ2-7 and V is TRBV5-1; the match to TRBD2 covers 13 bases. The V gene end was trimmed by 0 bases and the J gene end by 3 bases; junction bases not matched to a gene: 3. CDR1 is SGHRS, CDR2 YFSETQ, per germline. The CDR3 covers 16 residues. The CDR3 spells CASSLEGTSGIYEQYF. CDR3 in DNA: TGCGCCAGCAGCTTGGAAGGGACTAGCGGGATCTACGAGCAGTACTTC.

This clone was recorded once. The V gene is TRBV28, the J gene TRBJ1-3; unclear D gene. The CDR3 extends over 14 amino acids. V gave up 6 bases and J gave up 0 bases, with 9 bases separating them. Germline-derived CDR1 and CDR2 are MDHEN and SYDVKM. The CDR3 loop reads CASSPPGSGNTIYF. The CDR3, as DNA: TGTGCCAGCAGCCCCCCAGGCTCTGGAAACACCATATATTTT.

This chain connects TRBV5-1 to TRBJ2-4, with D possibly TRBD1 on 6 matching bases. This CDR3 contains 18 residues. Germline values: CDR1 SGHRS, CDR2 YFSETQ. Trimming removed 4 bases from V and 0 bases from J, with 20 bases in between. The chain's CDR3 is CASSPGQTSFRAKNIQYF. The CDR3 coding sequence is TGCGCCAGCAGCCCCGGACAGACATCGTTTAGAGCCAAAAACATTCAGTACTTC.

The genes are TRBV4-2 and TRBJ2-7; maybe TRBD1 (7 bases). V lost 1 base to trimming and J lost 6 bases, with 16 bases between them. CDR3 length: 15 amino acids. CDR1 and CDR2 (germline): LGHNA, YNFKEQ. In DNA form, the CDR3 reads TGTGCCAGCAGCCAAGTAGAGGGGGCCGGGGGCGAGCAGTACTTC. Amino acids: CASSQVEGAGGEQYF.

The chain uses TRBV6-1 and TRBJ1-2; 9 bases line up with TRBD1. Germline V gene sequence: CDR1 MNHNS, CDR2 SASEGT. The CDR3 is 14 amino acids. V dropped 0 bases and J dropped 4; count of bases not matched to a gene: 0. In DNA form, the CDR3 reads TGTGCCAGCAGTGAAGCGACAGGGGGCTATGGCTACACCTTC. Translated, it gives CASSEATGGYGYTF.

This clone has only a few counts. The chain links TRBV5-1 to TRBJ1-1, with D possibly being TRBD1 (6 bases). The germline gives CDR1 SGHRS, CDR2 YFSETQ. Trimming shortened V by 0 bases and J by 5 bases, and 11 bases separated the two germline ends. This CDR3 region has 14 residues. CDR3 bases: TGCGCCAGCAGCTTGGAACAGGGCTGGACTGAAGCTTTCTTT. Translation gives CASSLEQGWTEAFF.

This chain connects TRBV7-3 to TRBJ2-3, with 10 bases matching TRBD2. Germline-derived CDR1 and CDR2 are SGHTA and FQGTGA. The CDR3 runs to 15 residues. Trimming removed 4 bases from V and 0 bases from J; junction bases left unmatched: 1. In nucleotides, the CDR3 is TGTGCCAGCAGCTATAGCGGGAGGAGCACAGATACGCAGTATTTT. Protein product: CASSYSGRSTDTQYF.

The rearrangement links TRBV2 to TRBJ2-1; TRBD2 might be the D (5 bases). This CDR3 is 14 amino acids long. The ends were cut back, 7 bases at V and 4 bases at J, with 14 bases in the middle. CDR1 is SNHLY and CDR2 is FYNNEI in the germline V gene. CDR3 sequence (DNA): TGTGCCAGCAAGCTAGCCGAAGGGTACAATGAGCAGTTCTTC. Translating gives CASKLAEGYNEQFF.

The CDR3 reads CASTWTSGSTDTQYF. DNA of the CDR3: TGTGCCAGCACCTGGACTAGCGGAAGCACAGATACGCAGTATTTT. The chain uses TRBV6-5 and TRBJ2-3; 10 bases are a match to TRBD2. The CDR3 consists of 15 residues. V lost 7 bases, J lost 0 bases, and 4 bases stayed unmatched. The V gene's germline CDR1 is MNHEY and CDR2 SVGAGI.

The chain recombines TRBV19 with TRBJ2-2, with D maybe TRBD1 (6 bases). V gave up 5 bases and J gave up 0 bases, with 10 bases separating them. In germline, CDR1 is LNHDA, CDR2 SQIVND (reference sequence). This CDR3 is built from 15 residues. The CDR3 region is CASSLRQANTGELFF. CDR3 nucleotides: TGTGCCAGTAGTCTAAGACAGGCGAACACCGGGGAGCTGTTTTTT.

The chain has TRBV15 and TRBJ2-2; 8 bases line up with TRBD1. The germline V gene has CDR1 LNHNV and CDR2 YYDKDF (reference sequence). V shed 5 bases and J 5 bases; nucleotides not matched to a gene: 7. This CDR3 is 15 amino acids long. In nucleotides, the CDR3 is TGTGCCACCAGCGGTGGCAGGGGGCAAACCGGGGAGCTGTTTTTT. As protein: CATSGGRGQTGELFF.